This TCR beta chain was identified during a study of blood T cells in healthy people across ages. For the study at large: About one barcoded beta molecule per two T cells was the capture yield of template switching. Study findings and constraints: Long-lived and aged donors differed, with more naive CD4+ cells and higher diversity in the long-lived. Diversity of TCR beta correlated strongly with naive T cell percentage.

Primed by a sample-barcoded 5' primer and a J-beta primer mix, a second PCR proceeded for 7 to 11 cycles. TCRdb used MiXCR to reprocess the 5' RACE reads, holding one entry per CDR3 protein. The repertoire has around 1,800,000 distinct CDR3 sequences, about 39% of them found once; the top ten carry under 25%. Looked up from germline, CDR1 is SGHTA and CDR2 is FQGNSA. The CDR3 runs 16 residues. Trimming took off 5 bases at V and 8 bases at J, with 22 bases between the two ends. With regard to this clonotype: No antigen is known for it.

Collection of approximately 9.3 milliliters of peripheral blood was performed for each donor. The sequenced sample was blood. The source of this sequence is a human donor in good health. V gene TRBV7-2 combines with J gene TRBJ2-4; a weak D match, TRBD2 (5 bases). For the CDR3, the DNA is TGTGCCAGCAGCCCACGGGGTACGTCGGGTGTGGACATTCAGTACTTC. Its translation is CASSPRGTSGVDIQYF.